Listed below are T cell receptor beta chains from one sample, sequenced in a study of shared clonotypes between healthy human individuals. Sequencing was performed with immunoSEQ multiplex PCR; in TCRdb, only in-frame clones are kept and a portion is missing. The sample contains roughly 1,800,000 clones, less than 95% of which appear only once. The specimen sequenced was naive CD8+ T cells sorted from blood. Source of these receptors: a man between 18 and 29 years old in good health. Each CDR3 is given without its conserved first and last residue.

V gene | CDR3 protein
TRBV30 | AWTTGVYGYT
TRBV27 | ASSLTGGVEQY
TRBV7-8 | ASSSRSYNEQF
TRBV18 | ASSPRRGDHYGYT
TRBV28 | ASRHSILSYNSPLH
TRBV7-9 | ASSNGTGAAYEQY
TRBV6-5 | ASSYIPQGGYT
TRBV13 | ASSVGTDYGYT
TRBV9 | ASSAGTGGYEQY
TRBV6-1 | ASSPRTGGYEQY
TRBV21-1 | ASSNLLTGVGVAEGNTEAF
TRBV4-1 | ASSQEFAGLAGEQY
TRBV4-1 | ASSQELSRTGYEQY
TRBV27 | ASSLRGGPNEQY
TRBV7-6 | ASSPTGEITDTQY
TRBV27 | ASSKGTSYEQY
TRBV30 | AWSRAGLHGEQF
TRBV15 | ATSIPRGGSYEQY
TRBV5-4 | ASSLALPGTFSSYEQY
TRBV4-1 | ASSQVPGNNEQF
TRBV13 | ASGVAGDLGEQY
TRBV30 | AWRDTGLSEQY
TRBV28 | ASRSDRGDTEAF
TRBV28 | ASSFSPGGQPQH
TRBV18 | ASFETGDGNTIY
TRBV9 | ASSARDAAYEQY
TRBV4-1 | ASSFTWTGDETQY
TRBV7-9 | ASSFVGQSINYGYT
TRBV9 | ASSVSPATGANNYGYT
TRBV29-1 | SVEDRDGAYEQY
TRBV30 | AWSVLGSGNTIY
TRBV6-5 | ASSYAGQAYEQY
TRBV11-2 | ASSLSSYEQY
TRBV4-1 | ASSQGTSYEQY
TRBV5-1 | ASSLVGMTGTNSPLH
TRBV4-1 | ASSQDPRTVNTIY
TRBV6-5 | ASSYSIAALDYEQY
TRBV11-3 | ASSLGTVYEQY
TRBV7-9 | ASSPTSGTTSYNEQF
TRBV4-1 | ASSQEYHTEAF
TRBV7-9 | ASSSVENYEQY
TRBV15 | ATSGPDGNTIY
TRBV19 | ASSIAGGSQETQY
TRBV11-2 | ASRPGSSYEQY
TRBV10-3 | AISEPGSGTSEYEQY
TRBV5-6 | ASSSEGTGGNEQY